The sequence of this T cell receptor beta chain was determined in a study of T cells in Graves' hyperthyroidism and ophthalmopathy. Study-level findings and limits: A median around 5.9 months before onset, the model predicted ophthalmopathy. Ophthalmopathy and stable hyperthyroidism were told apart by a 13 V-J model.

For Graves' hyperthyroidism to be stable, ophthalmopathy could not progress within 18 months. Hyperthyroidism, newly diagnosed and lasting under 2 months, affected patients aged 18 to 65. Amplified regions were TCR beta CDR3 sequences from RNA transcripts. Initially, a first-round RT-PCR of the TCR CDR3 employed the HTBI primer set. MiXCR, run by TCRdb on the multiplex PCR reads, gives a single entry per CDR3 protein. Of roughly 570,000 distinct CDR3 sequences listed, 15% to 19% are singletons. CDR1 MNHNS and CDR2 SASEGT come from the germline V gene. There are 17 residues in the CDR3. Turning to this clonotype: Its matching antigen is unknown. One end of the junction fails to match germline, which may point to a read error.

V usage is TRBV6-1 and J usage is TRBJ2-1, with 12 bases that match TRBD2. Sample: blood. This TCR was sampled from a woman aged 30 to 39 with Graves' hyperthyroidism. The CDR3 nucleotides are TGTGCCGGCAGACCCCCTCCGCTAGCGGGAGGGTACAATGAGCAGTTCTTC. Translating it yields CAGRPPPLAGGYNEQFF.